The next 29 T cell receptor beta chains were all read from a single sample in a study of blood T cell repertoires in COVID-19. Sequencing used immunoSEQ multiplex PCR; TCRdb keeps in-frame clones, though not all of them. The data show roughly 260,000 clones, 65% to 90% seen once. Input material: peripheral blood. The origin of the receptors is a woman aged 70-85 years with acute or convalescent COVID-19.

This sequence joins TRBV15 and TRBJ1-2; D not certain. The CDR3 is 15 amino acids. The germline gives CDR1 LNHNV, CDR2 YYDKDF (reference sequence). Trimming removed 0 bases from V and 8 bases from J, with 16 bases in between. The CDR3 reads CATSRDLTDSGGYTF. Written as DNA, the CDR3 is TGTGCCACCAGCAGAGATCTTACTGATTCGGGGGGCTACACCTTC.

This clone was seen many times. CDR3 region: CASKNDRVSYEQYF. The CDR3 DNA reads TGTGCCAGCAAGAATGACAGGGTTTCCTACGAGCAGTACTTC. This chain connects TRBV7-2 to TRBJ2-7, with 7 bases identical to TRBD1. This CDR3 contains 14 residues. Germline CDR1 SGHTA, CDR2 FQGNSA. J lost 1 base, V lost 7 bases, and 7 bases had no gene match.

This sequence joins TRBV24-1 and TRBJ1-2; TRBD1 is a possible D gene (6 bases). The V end was cut by 5 bases, the J end by 4 bases, with 13 bases between. The CDR3 runs 14 residues. Germline V gene lookup returns CDR1 KGHDR and CDR2 SFDVKD. The CDR3 is CATSGGGARYGYTF. CDR3 nucleotides: TGTGCCACCAGTGGAGGGGGGGCTCGCTATGGCTACACCTTC.

The chain uses TRBV19 and TRBJ1-2, with TRBD1 matching 9 bases. The CDR3 covers 13 residues. Trimming cost V 10 bases and J 2 bases; bases outside gene matches: 5. Germline V gives CDR1 LNHDA, CDR2 SQIVND (reference sequence). This chain's CDR3 is CATQTGGNYGYTF. The CDR3 DNA sequence: TGTGCCACCCAGACAGGGGGAAACTATGGCTACACCTTC.

This rearrangement joins TRBV9 to TRBJ1-1; 10 nucleotides match TRBD1. The CDR3 has 15 amino acids. The germline gives CDR1 SGDLS, CDR2 YYNGEE. Trimming removed 3 bases from V and 6 bases from J; junction bases left unmatched: 8. The DNA for the CDR3 is TGTGCCAGCAGCGAGGGGGACAGGGGATGGGCTGAAGCTTTCTTT. This translates into CASSEGDRGWAEAFF.

The sample holds one count of this clone. The CDR3 spells CASSPGTGFSSEAFF. The CDR3 DNA follows: TGTGCCAGCAGCCCCGGGACAGGGTTCTCGTCCGAAGCTTTCTTT. The V gene is TRBV7-2, the J gene TRBJ1-1, with 9 bases identical to TRBD1. The junction had 12 bases not matched to a gene; V was cut back by 5 bases and J by 8 bases. The germline V gene has CDR1 SGHTA and CDR2 FQGNSA. The CDR3 consists of 15 residues.

This clone was detected once. The identical CDR3 is also encoded by other nucleotide sequences in the sample. V usage is TRBV6-5 and J usage is TRBJ1-4; tentative D call: TRBD1 (6 bases). V gave up 0 bases and J gave up 4 bases, with 9 bases separating them. Per the germline V gene, CDR1 is MNHEY and CDR2 is SVGAGI. This CDR3 is 15 amino acids long. This chain's CDR3 is CASSYSTGSNEKLFF. Written as DNA, the CDR3 is TGTGCCAGCAGTTACTCAACAGGGAGTAATGAAAAACTGTTTTTT.

This clone was found a few times. This CDR3 reads CASSYSTGRATEAFF. CDR3 DNA sequence: TGTGCCAGCAGTTACTCGACAGGGCGGGCCACTGAAGCTTTCTTT. The chain couples TRBV6-5 to TRBJ1-1, with 7 bases that match TRBD1. Germline CDR1 reads MNHEY; CDR2 reads SVGAGI. Unmatched junction bases numbered 5, after V lost 0 bases and J lost 4 bases. This CDR3 is built from 15 residues.

This clone turned up a few times. The gene calls are TRBV21-1 and TRBJ2-7; the D call of TRBD2 is as the table states it, not checked on the DNA. TRBV21-1 is classified as a pseudogene. The CDR3 length is 19 residues. CDR3 DNA: TGTGCCAGCAGCAGCCCCCAAAGGGAGCCACCACACACTTCCTACGAGCAGTACTTC. This translates into CASSSPQREPPHTSYEQYF.

The chain recombines TRBV2 with TRBJ2-7, with 7 bases lining up with TRBD1. Germline values: CDR1 SNHLY, CDR2 FYNNEI. The CDR3 has 15 residues. With V trimmed by 5 bases and J by 4 bases, 11 bases remained unmatched. The CDR3, as DNA: TGTGCCAGCAGTCATCCCGGGACAGCAGATTACGAGCAGTACTTC. It encodes CASSHPGTADYEQYF.

The chain carries TRBV2 and TRBJ1-6; the match to TRBD1 covers 7 bases. The length of the CDR3 is 15 residues. Germline V gives CDR1 SNHLY, CDR2 FYNNEI. V was clipped by 6 bases and J by 0 bases; unmatched bases: 2. CDR3 bases: TGTGCCAGCAGGCGGGACAGCTCCTATAATTCACCCCTCCACTTT. Protein sequence: CASRRDSSYNSPLHF. Full variable domain (outside the CDR3, taken from reference TRBV2 and TRBJ1-6): EPEVTQTPSHQVTQMGQEVILRCVPISNHLYFYWYRQILGQKVEFLVSFYNNEISEKSEIFDDQFSVERPDGSNFTLKIRSTKLEDSAMYFCASRRDSSYNSPLHFGNGTRLTVT.

The V and J genes are TRBV7-7 and TRBJ2-5; D not resolved. This CDR3 has 11 residues. Deletions cut 10 bases from V and 5 bases from J, with 11 bases between. Germline lookup yields CDR1 SSHAT and CDR2 FNYEAQ (reference sequence). In DNA form, the CDR3 reads TGTGCCACAATGGTCAGGGAGACCCAGTACTTC. It yields the protein CATMVRETQYF.

This clone appeared a single time. The rearrangement links TRBV19 to TRBJ2-1; 7 bases map to TRBD2. The junction had 12 bases not matched to a gene; V was cut back by 3 bases and J by 10 bases. The CDR3 is made up of 15 amino acids. Germline-derived CDR1 and CDR2 are LNHDA and SQIVND (reference sequence). DNA for the CDR3: TGTGCCAGTAGTATGAGGGCGGGGGATCCCAGGGAGCAGTTCTTC. This codes for CASSMRAGDPREQFF. The full variable domain, with the rest looked up from reference TRBV19 and TRBJ2-1, is DGGITQSPKYLFRKEGQNVTLSCEQNLNHDAMYWYRQDPGQGLRLIYYSQIVNDFQKGDIAEGYSVSREKKESFPLTVTSAQKNPTAFYLCASSMRAGDPREQFFGPGTRLTVL.

This clone showed up just a few times. The rearrangement uses TRBV4-2 and TRBJ1-4; a weak D match, TRBD1 (6 bases). From germline, CDR1 is LGHNA and CDR2 YNFKEQ. This CDR3 spans 14 amino acids. The V gene lost 3 bases and the J gene lost 6 bases, with 11 bases spanning the gap. The CDR3 DNA follows: TGTGCCAGCAGCCAGGCAGGGGTGGATGAAAAACTGTTTTTT. This encodes CASSQAGVDEKLFF.

The V and J genes are TRBV15 and TRBJ2-7, with D perhaps matching TRBD2 (6 bases). The germline V gene encodes CDR1 LNHNV and CDR2 YYDKDF (reference sequence). V lost 6 bases and J lost 12, with 21 bases in between. This CDR3 has 13 amino acids. CDR3 sequence: CATSEGRRGILYF. Here the CDR3 DNA reads TGTGCCACCAGTGAGGGGAGGAGGGGAATCTTGTACTTC.

The genes are TRBV19 and TRBJ1-2; weak D call: TRBD1 (6 bases). Trimming removed 7 bases from V and 4 bases from J, with 16 bases in between. CDR1 is LNHDA and CDR2 is SQIVND in the germline V gene (reference sequence). CDR3 length equals 14 residues. This chain's CDR3 is CASKSGGDGYGYTF. The CDR3 coding sequence is TGTGCCAGTAAATCGGGGGGCGATGGCTATGGCTACACCTTC.

J is TRBJ1-1 and V is TRBV7-9; no firm D call. Germline V lookup: CDR1 SEHNR, CDR2 FQNEAQ (reference sequence). V was shortened by 1 base and J by 5 bases, with 11 bases between the two germline ends. There are 14 residues in the CDR3. CDR3 residues: CASSLVLGSTEAFF. DNA of the CDR3: TGTGCCAGCAGCTTAGTGCTGGGGAGTACTGAAGCTTTCTTT.

V is TRBV7-2 and J is TRBJ1-2; the D gene is possibly TRBD1 (5 bases). The CDR3 has 15 amino acids. Germline CDR1 and CDR2: SGHTA and FQGNSA. The V end lost 1 base, the J end lost 5 bases, and 14 bases lay between the germline ends. The CDR3, as DNA: TGTGCCAGCAGCTTAGGGAAGGGGAATGGATATGGCTACACCTTC. The encoded protein is CASSLGKGNGYGYTF.

The chain has TRBV4-1 and TRBJ1-1; D unresolved. CDR1 is MGHRA, CDR2 YSYEKL, per germline. CDR3 length: 15 amino acids. Trimming removed 0 bases at V and 6 bases at J, with 14 bases between. The CDR3 sequence: CASSQEAMFGAEAFF. The CDR3 nucleotides are TGCGCCAGCAGCCAAGAAGCGATGTTCGGCGCTGAAGCTTTCTTT.

V and J are TRBV29-1 and TRBJ2-7, with 9 nucleotides matching TRBD1. The CDR3 spans 13 residues. J lost 1 base, V lost 6 bases, and 4 bases had no gene match. Germline V gene lookup returns CDR1 SQVTM and CDR2 ANQGSEA. CDR3 nucleotide sequence: TGCAGCGTGACCGGGACAGGGTCCTACGAGCAGTACTTC. Encoded protein: CSVTGTGSYEQYF.

On this clone: Other DNA sequences in this specimen translate into the identical CDR3. This sequence joins TRBV7-2 and TRBJ1-2; 9 bases line up with TRBD1. The CDR3 totals 13 residues. The germline CDR1 and CDR2 sequences are SGHTA and FQGNSA. The trim removed 5 bases at V and 4 bases at J, leaving 2 bases unmatched. The CDR3 DNA is TGTGCCAGCAGCACGGACAGGGGCTATGGCTACACCTTC. Residues: CASSTDRGYGYTF.

The V and J genes are TRBV6-5 and TRBJ2-1, with D perhaps matching TRBD1 (6 bases). Trimming pared 6 bases from V and 0 bases from J, leaving 12 bases between. CDR1 and CDR2 (germline): MNHEY, SVGAGI. CDR3 size: 15 residues. CDR3 residues: CASRQGYSSYNEQFF. The CDR3 nucleotides read TGTGCCAGCAGGCAGGGGTATAGCTCCTACAATGAGCAGTTCTTC.

This clone was detected only a few times. The chain is built from TRBV19 and TRBJ1-5; maybe TRBD1 (5 bases). The CDR3 contains 14 residues. Per the germline V gene, CDR1 is LNHDA and CDR2 is SQIVND (reference sequence). Between the trimmed V and J ends, which lost 4 bases and 1 base, there was a span of 8 bases. The CDR3 loop reads CASSTAGSNQPQHF. In DNA form, the CDR3 reads TGTGCCAGTAGTACGGCAGGGAGCAATCAGCCCCAGCATTTT.

The genes are TRBV7-2 and TRBJ1-5; D gene unclear. The CDR3 totals 12 residues. V gave up 4 bases and J gave up 4 bases, with 5 bases separating them. Germline V gene sequence: CDR1 SGHTA, CDR2 FQGNSA. The CDR3 nucleotides read TGTGCCAGCAGCTCCTTAAATCAGCCCCAGCATTTT. Translated: CASSSLNQPQHF.

V and J are TRBV20-1 and TRBJ2-5, with TRBD2 matching over 8 bases. CDR3 length: 11 residues. The V segment lost 7 bases and the J segment 5 bases; nucleotides outside the gene matches: 3. Looked up from germline, CDR1 is DFQATT and CDR2 is SNEGSKA (reference sequence). The CDR3 reads CSGGGGETQYF. The CDR3 coding sequence is TGCAGTGGGGGCGGGGGGGAGACCCAGTACTTC.

The chain carries TRBV5-4 and TRBJ1-1, with D perhaps matching TRBD1 (5 bases). The CDR3 is 13 amino acids. Germline CDR1 and CDR2: SGHNT and YYREEE (reference sequence). With 2 bases removed from V and 7 bases from J, the gap between germline ends came to 12 bases. The CDR3 coding sequence is TGTGCCAGCAGCTTCAAAGGGGCAAATGAAGCTTTCTTT. Residues: CASSFKGANEAFF.

The chain employs TRBV5-4 and TRBJ2-7; 11 positions agree with TRBD2. The CDR3 has 15 residues. Germline-derived CDR1 and CDR2 are SGHNT and YYREEE (reference sequence). Trimming cost V 5 bases and J 1 base; bases outside gene matches: 5. The CDR3 spells CASSLAGGPSYEQYF. CDR3 in DNA: TGTGCCAGCAGTTTAGCGGGGGGGCCGTCCTACGAGCAGTACTTC.

The chain couples TRBV10-3 to TRBJ1-5; D unclear. The length of the CDR3 is 13 residues. In germline, CDR1 is ENHRY, CDR2 SYGVKD. Trimming pared 3 bases from V and 0 bases from J, leaving 3 bases between. The CDR3 coding sequence is TGTGCCATCAGTGAATATAGCAATCAGCCCCAGCATTTT. This codes for CAISEYSNQPQHF.

This chain uses TRBV5-1 with TRBJ2-1, with 7 positions matching TRBD1. J was trimmed by 4 bases and V by 0 bases; bases with no gene match: 7. This CDR3 region has 16 residues. Germline V lookup: CDR1 SGHRS, CDR2 YFSETQ. The CDR3 sequence: CASSLGGGPVYNEQFF. Written as DNA, the CDR3 is TGCGCCAGCAGCTTGGGAGGGGGCCCTGTTTACAATGAGCAGTTCTTC.